This T cell receptor beta chain was captured in a study of T cells in women clearing cervical HPV infection. For the study at large: Case blood was drawn a median approximately 21 weeks after lesion detection. General study findings and limits: TRBV6-7 relative abundance averaged about 0.11% in cases and 0.15% to 0.2% in controls. Combining TCR richness with V gene abundances gave approximately 0.84 AUC.

As to this clone: The antigen remains unidentified. The CDR3 end is not reached by the read, which stops 3 residues before it; the germline J gene fills it in.

The CDR3 contains 11 residues. Germline-derived CDR1 and CDR2 are LNHDA and SQIVND (reference sequence). Cervical HPV DNA detected by MY09/MY11 PCR, typed by dot-blot. Here immunoSEQ multiplex PCR was the method, and the copy in TCRdb shows in-frame clones only, minus some. The specimen's table records about 33,000 clones. The V call is TRBV19, the J call TRBJ1-2, with D tentatively TRBD1 (6 bases). Specimen: blood buffy coat. This receptor was taken from a woman aged 18 to 69 with a cervical HPV16 infection that either progressed to CIN3+ or cleared (not recorded which). CDR3 sequence reads: CAIKDRLGYTF. The sequenced CDR3 bases are TGTGCCATAAAAGACAGGCTCGGC.